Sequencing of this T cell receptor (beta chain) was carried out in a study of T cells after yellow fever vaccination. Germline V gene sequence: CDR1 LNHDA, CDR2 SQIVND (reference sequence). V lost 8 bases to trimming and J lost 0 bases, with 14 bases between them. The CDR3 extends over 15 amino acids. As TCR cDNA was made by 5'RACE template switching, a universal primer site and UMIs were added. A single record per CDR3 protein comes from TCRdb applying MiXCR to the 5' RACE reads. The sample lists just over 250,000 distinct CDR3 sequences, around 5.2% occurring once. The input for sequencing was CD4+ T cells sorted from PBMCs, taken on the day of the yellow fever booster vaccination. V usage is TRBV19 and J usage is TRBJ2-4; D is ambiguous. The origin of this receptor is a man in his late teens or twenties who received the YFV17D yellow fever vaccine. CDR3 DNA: TGTGCCAGTTCGTCTGTCGACCAAGCCAAAAACATTCAGTACTTC. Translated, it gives CASSSVDQAKNIQYF. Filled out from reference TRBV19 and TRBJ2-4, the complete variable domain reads DGGITQSPKYLFRKEGQNVTLSCEQNLNHDAMYWYRQDPGQGLRLIYYSQIVNDFQKGDIAEGYSVSREKKESFPLTVTSAQKNPTAFYLCASSSVDQAKNIQYFGAGTRLSVL.